Listed here are 2 T cell receptor beta chains from one sample, sequenced in a study of T cell repertoires in cytomegalovirus infection. These TCRs are of unknown antigen specificity. TCRdb passed the reads through MiXCR, listing each CDR3 protein once. This sample yields around 500,000 distinct CDR3 sequences, of which about 39% are seen a single time; 40% to 50% belongs to the top ten. Sequencing used cultured PBMCs, obtained from culture after CMV antigen stimulation. These receptor sequences come from a human donor in good health (CMV status not recorded). Some clones in this sample may be carry-over from other donors' samples.

With regard to this clonotype: One junction end disagrees with the germline gene, perhaps due to a read error. The chain has TRBV2 and TRBJ2-5; 15 nucleotides align to TRBD2. The CDR3 length is 17 residues. Per the germline V gene, CDR1 is SNHLY and CDR2 is FYNNEI. The DNA of the CDR3 is TGTGCCAGCAGCGAAGGGACTAGCGGGGGGCCTGAAGAGACCCAGTACTTC. Its translation: CASSEGTSGGPEETQYF.

This clonotype was observed a few times. The chain employs TRBV7-2 and TRBJ1-5; D is unclear. This CDR3 is built from 12 residues. Germline CDR1 reads SGHTA; CDR2 reads FQGNSA. V lost 3 bases and J 10 bases, leaving 10 bases between the germline ends. The CDR3 is CASSFFSYPQHF. The DNA of the CDR3 is TGTGCCAGCAGCTTTTTCAGTTATCCCCAGCATTTT.